The 4 T cell receptor beta chains below come from one sample, sequenced in a study of beta chain features in type 1 diabetes. Of the isolated RNA, all was reverse transcribed, and so the sequenced material was expressed TCRB transcripts. Only in-frame clones appear in the TCRdb table, and some are missing; sequencing was by immunoSEQ multiplex PCR. The sample has around 160,000 clones; under 60% are singletons. Sequencing was performed on Tregs from blood. These receptors were taken from a man aged 18 to 30 in good health.

The chain carries TRBV4-2 and TRBJ2-5; the match to TRBD1 covers 7 bases. Germline CDR1 and CDR2: LGHNA and YNFKEQ. Trimming at V came to 4 bases and at J to 3 bases, leaving 8 bases not matched to a gene. CDR3 length: 15 amino acids. The CDR3 region is CASSLRGGREETQYF. CDR3 sequence (DNA): TGTGCCAGCAGCCTAAGAGGGGGCAGGGAAGAGACCCAGTACTTC.

This clone appeared a few times. This chain links TRBV5-1 with TRBJ2-7; D perhaps matches TRBD2 (5 bases). V lost 0 bases to trimming and J lost 4 bases, with 17 bases between them. The CDR3 is 16 residues long. The germline gives CDR1 SGHRS, CDR2 YFSETQ. The CDR3 sequence is CASSLGPGRGLYEQYF. DNA for the CDR3: TGCGCCAGCAGCTTGGGTCCAGGCCGAGGACTGTACGAGCAGTACTTC. Looking up the rest from reference TRBV5-1 and TRBJ2-7 gives the full variable domain: KAGVTQTPRYLIKTRGQQVTLSCSPISGHRSVSWYQQTPGQGLQFLFEYFSETQRNKGNFPGRFSGRQFSNSRSEMNVSTLELGDSALYLCASSLGPGRGLYEQYFGPGTRLTVT.

In its sample, this clone was seen a few times. This chain links TRBV5-1 with TRBJ1-6; D perhaps matches TRBD1 (5 bases). Germline V lookup: CDR1 SGHRS, CDR2 YFSETQ. This CDR3 is 14 amino acids long. The V end lost 4 bases, the J end lost 6 bases, and 11 bases lay between the germline ends. The CDR3 loop is CASSRDRFNSPLHF. For the CDR3, the DNA is TGCGCCAGCAGCCGTGACAGATTTAATTCACCCCTCCACTTT.

The chain employs TRBV7-3 and TRBJ2-2, with a tentative D call TRBD1 (5 bases). This CDR3 region has 14 residues. Trimming took off 6 bases at V and 1 base at J, with 9 bases between the two ends. From germline, CDR1 is SGHTA and CDR2 FQGTGA. This CDR3 reads CASSRDRNTGELFF. As DNA, the CDR3 is TGTGCCAGCAGTCGCGACAGGAACACCGGGGAGCTGTTTTTT.